This T cell receptor (beta chain) was recovered during a study of molecular identifiers for immune sequencing clone quantification. Sorting isolated naive CD8 T cells as CD8+CD4-CCR7+CD45RA+ events. As regards this clonotype: Possible read error: a much larger clone is one base away.

CDR3 length: 16 amino acids. Germline CDR1 MGHRA, CDR2 YSYEKL. Previously described methods and listed TCR primers were employed for the bulk TCR libraries. From the PCR reads, TCRdb called clonotypes with MiXCR, one entry per CDR3 protein. The sample has approximately 630,000 distinct CDR3 sequences, about 25% seen once. The material sequenced was naive CD8+ T cells from blood, with Jurkat cell RNA spiked in. Subset described: FACS-sorted CD8+CD4-CCR7+CD45RA+ naive T cells. The rearrangement uses TRBV4-1 and TRBJ1-4, with D unclear. The origin of this receptor is a human donor in good health. Some libraries in this study had Jurkat cell RNA spiked in. Written as DNA, the CDR3 is TGCGCCAGCAGCCTAAGCGAGCCTGCAACTAATGAAAAACTGTCTTTT. As protein: CASSLSEPATNEKLSF.